This T cell receptor beta chain was found in a study of blood T cell repertoires in COVID-19. Study-level information: Some COVID-19 samples were acute and others convalescent; all came from the United States, Italy and Spain.

Participants came from around 25 US areas, aged about 18 to 90 years. Cohorts were based on clinical histories the participants reported. Original handling: Researchers report that nucleated cell counts were estimated from reference gene primer amplification. Libraries were prepared by immunoSEQ multiplex PCR; TCRdb keeps only in-frame clonotypes and omits some of them. V and J calls and clone size follow that table, whereas D and trimming were derived from the DNA. The profile shows about 260,000 clones, about 80% of them singletons. Germline values: CDR1 SEHNR, CDR2 FQNEAQ (reference sequence). The junction had 5 bases not matched to a gene; V was cut back by 4 bases and J by 7 bases. The CDR3 contains 13 residues.

The source material was PBMCs or T cells enriched from blood (not recorded which). The receptor comes from a man aged 25 to 40 with acute COVID-19. This chain uses TRBV7-9 with TRBJ2-5, with 8 bases aligning to TRBD2. The CDR3: CASSSGLDGTQYF. The CDR3 DNA reads as TGTGCCAGCAGCTCGGGACTAGACGGGACCCAGTACTTC.